This TCR beta chain appears in the sequencing data of a study of blood T cells in healthy people across ages. Alongside a J-beta primer mix, a sample-barcoded 5' primer served in a second PCR lasting roughly 7 to 12 cycles. TCRdb processed the 5' RACE reads anew with MiXCR; each CDR3 protein has one entry. The sample contains approximately 2,000,000 distinct CDR3 sequences, approximately 40% of which appear only once. Germline values: CDR1 MDHEN, CDR2 SYDVKM. CDR3 length equals 15 residues. V dropped 4 bases and J dropped 2; count of bases not matched to a gene: 4. The clonotype was recovered from a human donor in good health. Specimen: blood. The J gene is TRBJ2-5, the V gene TRBV28; the match to TRBD2 covers 10 bases. CDR3 bases: TGTGCCAGCAGTTCAGCGGGGGGGCGTCAAGAGACCCAGTACTTC. As protein: CASSSAGGRQETQYF.